Shown below are 18 T cell receptor beta chains from a single sample sequenced in a study of blood T cell repertoires in COVID-19. Here immunoSEQ multiplex PCR was the method, and the copy in TCRdb shows in-frame clones only, minus some. The sample consists of roughly 200,000 clones, about 88% of them appearing once. The sample was peripheral blood. These receptors were taken from a man in his forties or fifties with active or convalescent COVID-19.

The chain couples TRBV6-1 to TRBJ2-3; D unclear. Germline CDR1 is MNHNS and CDR2 is SASEGT. The germline V and J ends were trimmed by 2 bases and 6 bases, with 9 bases remaining between them. There are 13 residues in the CDR3. The DNA for the CDR3 is TGTGCCAGCAGTGAATCTTGGGCGGATACGCAGTATTTT. It codes for CASSESWADTQYF.

CDR3 coding DNA: TGCAGCGCTCCTGACAGGGGAGGAGAAAAACTGTTTTTT. Translating it yields CSAPDRGGEKLFF. The rearrangement links TRBV29-1 to TRBJ1-4, with 8 bases matching TRBD1. CDR1 and CDR2 (germline): SQVTM, ANQGSEA. J lost 8 bases, V lost 7 bases, and 9 bases had no gene match. This CDR3 is built from 13 residues.

This clone has only one observation. This sequence joins TRBV5-1 and TRBJ2-5; 8 bases fit TRBD1. The J segment lost 4 bases and the V segment lost 5 bases, leaving 10 bases of the junction unmatched. Germline V CDR1 and CDR2: SGHRS, YFSETQ. This CDR3 is 15 amino acids long. CDR3 region: CASRSTGTGIETQYF. The CDR3 DNA follows: TGCGCCAGCAGGTCGACCGGGACAGGAATAGAGACCCAGTACTTC.

V and J are TRBV20-1 and TRBJ1-1, with D possibly TRBD1 on 5 matching bases. The CDR3 is 11 residues long. V lost 3 bases and J lost 11, with 13 bases in between. Germline V gene data show CDR1 as DFQATT and CDR2 as SNEGSKA (reference sequence). CDR3 sequence: CSASGQGGAFF. As DNA, the CDR3 is TGCAGTGCTAGCGGGCAGGGAGGCGCTTTCTTT.

J is TRBJ2-7 and V is TRBV7-8; TRBD1 is a possible D gene (6 bases). The V and J ends lost 1 base and 2 bases respectively, with 12 bases between them. The CDR3 runs to 15 residues. From germline, CDR1 is SGHVS and CDR2 FQNEAQ. CDR3 protein: CASSLEVTGAYEQYF. In DNA, the CDR3 is TGTGCCAGCAGCTTAGAGGTGACAGGAGCCTACGAGCAGTACTTC. The full variable domain, rest sourced from reference TRBV7-8 and TRBJ2-7, is GAGVSQSPRYKVAKRGQDVALRCDPISGHVSLFWYQQALGQGPEFLTYFQNEAQLDKSGLPSDRFFAERPEGSVSTLKIQRTQQEDSAVYLCASSLEVTGAYEQYFGPGTRLTVT.

This clone is termed medium-sized. The V gene is TRBV7-9, the J gene TRBJ2-1; 7 bases map to TRBD1. The germline V gene encodes CDR1 SEHNR and CDR2 FQNEAQ (reference sequence). This CDR3 comprises 15 residues. V lost 4 bases and J lost 5; bases outside the gene matches: 8. The chain's CDR3 is CASSSFPTGNNEQFF. The CDR3 DNA is TGTGCCAGCAGCTCCTTCCCGACAGGGAACAATGAGCAGTTCTTC. The full variable domain, with the rest looked up from reference TRBV7-9 and TRBJ2-1, is DTGVSQNPRHKITKRGQNVTFRCDPISEHNRLYWYRQTLGQGPEFLTYFQNEAQLEKSRLLSDRFSAERPKGSFSTLEIQRTEQGDSAMYLCASSSFPTGNNEQFFGPGTRLTVL.

CDR3 bases: TGTGCCACCTCGTCTAGTGGACAGGGGAATGAAAAACTGTTTTTT. Translated, it gives CATSSSGQGNEKLFF. This sequence joins TRBV24-1 and TRBJ1-4; 9 bases are a match to TRBD1. After removal of 9 bases from V and 5 bases from J, the junction contained 9 bases not matched to a gene. The germline V gene has CDR1 KGHDR and CDR2 SFDVKD. CDR3 length: 15 residues.

In this sample, this clone turned up once. The chain is built from TRBV9 and TRBJ1-2; 8 bases map to TRBD1. The germline gives CDR1 SGDLS, CDR2 YYNGEE. This CDR3 is built from 12 residues. After removal of 7 bases from V and 5 bases from J, the junction contained 4 bases not matched to a gene. This CDR3 is CASGGQVYGYTF. The CDR3, as DNA: TGTGCCAGCGGGGGACAGGTTTATGGCTACACCTTC.

The sample holds one count of this clone. The chain uses TRBV3-1 (or the pseudogene TRBV3-2) and TRBJ2-2; 7 nucleotides match TRBD1. With 3 bases clipped from V and 4 bases from J, the junction kept 8 bases outside the gene matches. The CDR3 is 16 residues long. CDR1 and CDR2 (germline): LGHDT, YNNKEL (reference sequence). The CDR3 DNA sequence: TGTGCCAGCAGCCATGCCGGGACAGTGGGCACCGGGGAGCTGTTTTTT. Protein product: CASSHAGTVGTGELFF.

The chain employs TRBV28 and TRBJ1-2; perhaps TRBD1 as D (5 bases). CDR3 length: 16 residues. The germline V gene has CDR1 MDHEN and CDR2 SYDVKM. The ends were cut back, 6 bases at V and 5 bases at J, with 22 bases in the middle. The CDR3 loop is CASSTTPGLPGYGYTF. CDR3 DNA sequence: TGTGCCAGCAGCACTACTCCGGGACTCCCGGGATATGGCTACACCTTC.

The rearrangement uses TRBV5-5 and TRBJ2-7; D might be TRBD1 (6 bases). Trimming cost V 1 base and J 6 bases, with 20 bases left between them. Germline loops: CDR1 SGHKS, CDR2 YYEKEE (reference sequence). This CDR3 has 16 amino acids. The DNA of the CDR3 is TGTGCCAGCAGCTTGTCAACCGACAGGCAGGTTCGCGAGCAGTACTTC. Protein product: CASSLSTDRQVREQYF. The whole variable domain, filled in from reference TRBV5-5 and TRBJ2-7, reads DAGVTQSPTHLIKTRGQQVTLRCSPISGHKSVSWYQQVLGQGPQFIFQYYEKEERGRGNFPDRFSARQFPNYSSELNVNALLLGDSALYLCASSLSTDRQVREQYFGPGTRLTVT.

V gene TRBV7-8 combines with J gene TRBJ2-1, with TRBD2 matching over 8 bases. The CDR3 extends over 18 amino acids. Trimming cost V 3 bases and J 1 base; bases outside gene matches: 11. Germline CDR1 reads SGHVS; CDR2 reads FQNEAQ. DNA of the CDR3: TGTGCCAGCAGCTTCCCACCGGGGGGGGCAATTTCCTACAATGAGCAGTTCTTC. It encodes CASSFPPGGAISYNEQFF.

This chain joins TRBV12-5 and TRBJ1-6; possible D gene TRBD1, 5 bases. The CDR3 has 14 residues. Looked up from germline, CDR1 is LGHNT and CDR2 is FRNRAP. V was pared by 1 base and J by 5 bases, with 6 bases between. For the CDR3, the DNA is TGTGCTAGTGGTTTGGGACAGCATAATTCACCCCTCCACTTT. This codes for CASGLGQHNSPLHF.

The gene calls are TRBV19 and TRBJ2-1; 8 bases line up with TRBD1. The V gene's germline CDR1 is LNHDA and CDR2 SQIVND (reference sequence). V was clipped by 3 bases and J by 4 bases; unmatched bases: 5. CDR3 size: 15 residues. DNA of the CDR3: TGTGCCAGTAGTATTACGGGACAGGAATACAATGAGCAGTTCTTC. This translates into CASSITGQEYNEQFF.

This chain connects TRBV29-1 to TRBJ1-5, with D unclear. This CDR3 is built from 13 residues. Trimming cost V 4 bases and J 4 bases, with 11 bases left between them. Germline V gene lookup returns CDR1 SQVTM and CDR2 ANQGSEA. Here the CDR3 reads CSVGSAENQPQHF. CDR3 coding DNA: TGCAGCGTTGGTTCGGCGGAGAATCAGCCCCAGCATTTT.

The chain couples TRBV19 to TRBJ2-5, with D possibly being TRBD2 (6 bases). CDR3 length equals 14 residues. Germline V gene lookup returns CDR1 LNHDA and CDR2 SQIVND (reference sequence). The V end was cut by 4 bases, the J end by 0 bases, with 9 bases between. CDR3 in amino acids: CASSTGTYQETQYF. The CDR3 nucleotides read TGTGCCAGTAGTACCGGGACTTACCAAGAGACCCAGTACTTC.

The chain uses TRBV9 and TRBJ2-3, with TRBD2 matching 7 bases. The junction had 10 bases not matched to a gene; V was cut back by 2 bases and J by 4 bases. The CDR3 has 16 residues. From germline, CDR1 is SGDLS and CDR2 YYNGEE. This CDR3 is CASSVLTSSPPDTQYF. DNA of the CDR3: TGTGCCAGCAGCGTCTTGACTAGCAGTCCGCCAGATACGCAGTATTTT. Combining the CDR3 with reference TRBV9 and TRBJ2-3 gives the whole variable domain DSGVTQTPKHLITATGQRVTLRCSPRSGDLSVYWYQQSLDQGLQFLIQYYNGEERAKGNILERFSAQQFPDLHSELNLSSLELGDSALYFCASSVLTSSPPDTQYFGPGTRLTVL.

This clone showed up just a few times. The V gene is TRBV13, the J gene TRBJ1-3; D not resolved. The CDR3 runs 15 residues. The V end was cut by 0 bases, the J end by 2 bases, with 8 bases between. The germline V gene encodes CDR1 PRHDT and CDR2 FYEKMQ (reference sequence). CDR3 residues: CASSLGSGPGNTIYF. CDR3 DNA sequence: TGTGCCAGCAGCTTAGGGTCAGGCCCTGGAAACACCATATATTTT. Based on the CDR3 plus reference TRBV13 and TRBJ1-3, the full variable domain is AAGVIQSPRHLIKEKRETATLKCYPIPRHDTVYWYQQGPGQDPQFLISFYEKMQSDKGSIPDRFSAQQFSDYHSELNMSSLELGDSALYFCASSLGSGPGNTIYFGEGSWLTVV.